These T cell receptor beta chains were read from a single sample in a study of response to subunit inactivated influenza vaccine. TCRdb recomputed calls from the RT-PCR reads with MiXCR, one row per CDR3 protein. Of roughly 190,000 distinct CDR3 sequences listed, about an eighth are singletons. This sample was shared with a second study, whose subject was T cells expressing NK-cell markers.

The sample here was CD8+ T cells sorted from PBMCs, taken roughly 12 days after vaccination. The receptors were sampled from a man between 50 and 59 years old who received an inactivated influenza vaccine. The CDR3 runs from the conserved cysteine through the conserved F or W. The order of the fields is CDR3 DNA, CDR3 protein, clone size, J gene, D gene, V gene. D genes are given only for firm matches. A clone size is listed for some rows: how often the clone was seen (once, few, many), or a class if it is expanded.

TGTGCCAGTAGTATCCAGCGGGGGGACAATGAGCAGTTCTTC | CASSIQRGDNEQFF | - | TRBJ2-1 | TRBD2 | TRBV19
TGTGCCAGCACCACACTGCTCGGGACTAGCGGGTACTCCGCTGGAGTAGATACGCAGTATTTT | CASTTLLGTSGYSAGVDTQYF | few | TRBJ2-3 | TRBD2 | TRBV27
TGTGCCACCAGTAGACCAGGGACAAACTATGGCTACACCTTC | CATSRPGTNYGYTF | - | TRBJ1-2 | - | TRBV6-2/TRBV6-3
TGCGCCAGCAGCTTCGTTAGCGGGGACTACAATGAGCAGTTCTTC | CASSFVSGDYNEQFF | few | TRBJ2-1 | TRBD2 | TRBV5-1
TGTGCCAGCAGCAGAAGACAGGGGGAAGCCAATGAGCAGTTCTTC | CASSRRQGEANEQFF | - | TRBJ2-1 | TRBD1 | TRBV3-1
TGTGCCAGCAGTGTTAGCGGAACACACTACGAGCAGTACTTC | CASSVSGTHYEQYF | few | TRBJ2-7 | - | TRBV6-1
TGCGCCAGCAGTCTCCGGGACAGGGGAACCGGGGAGCTGTTTTTT | CASSLRDRGTGELFF | many | TRBJ2-2 | TRBD1 | TRBV4-3
TGTGCCAGCAGCTTCCGAGCCCGGGACTACGAGCAGTACTTC | CASSFRARDYEQYF | few | TRBJ2-7 | - | TRBV7-9
TGTGCCAGCAGTTCCCTCGCGGGGGTTAACCAAGAGACCCAGTACTTC | CASSSLAGVNQETQYF | few | TRBJ2-5 | TRBD2 | TRBV27
TGCGCCAGCAGTCTTGACAGGGGAGCCTACGAGCAGTACTTC | CASSLDRGAYEQYF | medium-sized | TRBJ2-7 | TRBD1 | TRBV4-3
TGTGCCAGCATTGGACTAGCGGGATCTGGCTCCTACAATGAGCAGTTCTTC | CASIGLAGSGSYNEQFF | - | TRBJ2-1 | TRBD2 | TRBV2
TGTGCTAGCAGTTCGACTAGCGGGAGGGCGTCCTACAATGAGCAGTTCTTC | CASSSTSGRASYNEQFF | - | TRBJ2-1 | TRBD2 | TRBV28
TGCGCCAGCAGTATATGGGACAGGAACTACGAGCAGTACTTC | CASSIWDRNYEQYF | few | TRBJ2-7 | TRBD1 | TRBV5-1
TGTGCCAGCAGCTTATTCGGCAGGGGATTCACTGAAGCTTTCTTT | CASSLFGRGFTEAFF | - | TRBJ1-1 | - | TRBV7-2
TGTGCCACCAGTGCGCTGGGGGGGACCGGGGAGCTGTTTTTT | CATSALGGTGELFF | few | TRBJ2-2 | TRBD2 | TRBV24-1
TGTGCCTGGAGTTTTACCAGCGGGTCCGGGGAGCTGTTTTTT | CAWSFTSGSGELFF | few | TRBJ2-2 | - | TRBV30
TGTGCCTGGTCATGGGTGGGGGCCAATGAGCAGTTCTTC | CAWSWVGANEQFF | - | TRBJ2-1 | - | TRBV30
TGCAGTGCTATTACAGGGAGAATCTACAATGAGCAGTTCTTC | CSAITGRIYNEQFF | - | TRBJ2-1 | - | TRBV20-1
TGCGCCAGCAGCCACGGACACGCAACTAATGAAAAACTGTTTTTT | CASSHGHATNEKLFF | few | TRBJ1-4 | - | TRBV4-1
TGTGCCAGCAGCCCAACTAGCTTTGAGCAGTTCTTC | CASSPTSFEQFF | many | TRBJ2-1 | - | TRBV7-9
TGTGCCTGGAGTACAGGGGCCCTAGATGGCTACACCTTC | CAWSTGALDGYTF | - | TRBJ1-2 | TRBD1 | TRBV30
TGTGCCAGCATGGTGGGCACGGGGTCCGAGCAGTACTTC | CASMVGTGSEQYF | - | TRBJ2-7 | - | TRBV2
TGTGCCAGCAGTTTAGGATTGGTGGAGACCCAGTACTTC | CASSLGLVETQYF | - | TRBJ2-5 | - | TRBV27
TGTGCCAGCAGTGGGGACAGCTACTATGGCTACACCTTC | CASSGDSYYGYTF | - | TRBJ1-2 | TRBD1 | TRBV6-1
TGTGCCAGCAGCCTTGGCAGGTCTCTAGCATACAATGAGCAGTTCTTC | CASSLGRSLAYNEQFF | - | TRBJ2-1 | - | TRBV5-5
TGTGCCAGCAGCCAGGGGGGGGATAAGAACTTC | CASSQGGDKNF | many | TRBJ2-5 | TRBD2 | TRBV4-2
TGTGCCAGCTCCCGAGCCTCGGGGGGTGAAAAACTGTTTTTT | CASSRASGGEKLFF | - | TRBJ1-4 | - | TRBV28
TGTGCCAGCAGCGAGGGGGGGCAATTTTACAATGAGCAGTTCTTC | CASSEGGQFYNEQFF | many | TRBJ2-1 | - | TRBV9
TGTGCCAGCAGGGGACAGGGGACCTACGAGCAGTACTTC | CASRGQGTYEQYF | few | TRBJ2-7 | TRBD1 | TRBV7-2
TGCGCCAGCAGCCAAGTGGCGTATTATGGCTACACCTTC | CASSQVAYYGYTF | - | TRBJ1-2 | - | TRBV4-1
TGCAGTGCTCGCCCGAAAACTAGCGGGGGACCCTACGAGCAGTACTTC | CSARPKTSGGPYEQYF | few | TRBJ2-7 | TRBD2 | TRBV20-1
TGTGCCAGCAGCTTCATTCGGGGGGCCTACGAGCAGTACTTC | CASSFIRGAYEQYF | - | TRBJ2-7 | TRBD2 | TRBV11-2
TGTGCCAGCAGTACCACCAGAGTAGTGGTAGGCGAGCAGTACTTC | CASSTTRVVVGEQYF | few | TRBJ2-7 | - | TRBV27
TGCGCCAGCAGCTTGGCGCCCACCTACGAGCAGTACTTC | CASSLAPTYEQYF | - | TRBJ2-7 | - | TRBV5-1
TGTGCCAGCAGTTCTATAGCCCCAGGGACAGGGAGCACAGATACGCAGTATTTT | CASSSIAPGTGSTDTQYF | few | TRBJ2-3 | TRBD1 | TRBV28
TGCGCCAGCAGCCAAGATCCCAGGGGAGGGTACGAGCAGTACTTC | CASSQDPRGGYEQYF | - | TRBJ2-7 | - | TRBV4-1
TGTGCCAGCAGCCAACTGGACAGGGGGGAGCAGTACTTC | CASSQLDRGEQYF | many | TRBJ2-7 | TRBD1 | TRBV3-1
TGTGCCAGCAGTGAAGAAGGGAGGGTGGGGGAGCAGTACTTC | CASSEEGRVGEQYF | - | TRBJ2-7 | TRBD2 | TRBV2
TGTGCCAGCAGCGAAGGACTAGCGGCGATCTACAATGAGCAGTTCTTC | CASSEGLAAIYNEQFF | - | TRBJ2-1 | TRBD2 | TRBV5-4
TGTGCCAGCAGTTACTCGATTGGGGGGCGCGGGACTGAAGCTTTCTTT | CASSYSIGGRGTEAFF | few | TRBJ1-1 | - | TRBV6-5
TGTGCCAGCAGCGACAGGGTCGTGGGTGAGCAGTTCTTC | CASSDRVVGEQFF | many | TRBJ2-1 | TRBD1 | TRBV2
TGTGCCAGCAGCCAAGAGTTCTCAGCCTACGAGCAGTACTTC | CASSQEFSAYEQYF | many | TRBJ2-7 | - | TRBV3-1
TGCAGCGTTGTATTTGTAGCGGGGGGGCCGAACATTCAGTACTTC | CSVVFVAGGPNIQYF | - | TRBJ2-4 | TRBD2 | TRBV29-1
TGTGCCAGCAGCGTAGCAGGCAGAGGCACTGAAGCTTTCTTT | CASSVAGRGTEAFF | - | TRBJ1-1 | - | TRBV9
TGCGCCAGCAGCCAAGGGGGCGGTCTCCAAGAGACCCAGTACTTC | CASSQGGGLQETQYF | - | TRBJ2-5 | - | TRBV4-1
TGTGCCAGCTCACCCGGAGTGCCGGAGCAGTTCTTC | CASSPGVPEQFF | few | TRBJ2-1 | - | TRBV18
TGCAGTGTCCCGGGATCCTCGAGGGAAAAACTGTTTTTT | CSVPGSSREKLFF | many | TRBJ1-4 | - | TRBV20-1
TGTGCCAGCAGTGAGATTTTTGATAGGGGGCTAAACGAGCAGTACTTC | CASSEIFDRGLNEQYF | - | TRBJ2-7 | TRBD1 | TRBV6-1
TGTGCCAGCAGCCAAGCGACGGGGAACACTGAAGCTTTCTTT | CASSQATGNTEAFF | - | TRBJ1-1 | - | TRBV4-2
TGCGCCAGCAGCCACGACCCGGGGACAGGGGCCTACAATGAGCAGTTCTTC | CASSHDPGTGAYNEQFF | few | TRBJ2-1 | TRBD1 | TRBV5-1
TGTGCCAGCAGCCGGACAGGGGTTGATACGCAGTATTTT | CASSRTGVDTQYF | few | TRBJ2-3 | TRBD1 | TRBV12-3/TRBV12-4
TGCGCCAGCAGCCAAGATCAGGGTTTCGGAAAACTGTTTTTT | CASSQDQGFGKLFF | - | TRBJ1-4 | - | TRBV4-3
TGCAGTGCTAGAGATCAGGGGCTCTACGAGCAGTACTTC | CSARDQGLYEQYF | few | TRBJ2-7 | - | TRBV20-1
TGTGCCAGCAGCCAAGAGCCGCTCTTTTACAGGGATACCTACGAGCAGTACTTC | CASSQEPLFYRDTYEQYF | few | TRBJ2-7 | - | TRBV4-2
TGCAGCGTTGAAGGGGTGCGGGAGGGCCGGCTCTCCTACAATGAGCAGTTCTTC | CSVEGVREGRLSYNEQFF | many | TRBJ2-1 | TRBD2 | TRBV29-1
TGTGCCACCAGTGCAAAACTAGCGGGCTCCACAGATACGCAGTATTTT | CATSAKLAGSTDTQYF | many | TRBJ2-3 | TRBD2 | TRBV24-1